Each of the 6 T cell receptor beta chains below was sequenced from the same sample in a study of T cell changes during pregnancy in multiple sclerosis. Some clones are missing from TCRdb's copy, which holds only in-frame ones; the method was immunoSEQ multiplex PCR. The sample carries 35,000 to 45,000 clones, approximately 92% recorded once. This material consisted of peripheral blood, taken before pregnancy. Every receptor here comes from a female donor with multiple sclerosis, enrolled in a pregnancy study.

The gene calls are TRBV19 and TRBJ2-1; 13 bases match TRBD2. Germline V gene data show CDR1 as LNHDA and CDR2 as SQIVND (reference sequence). This CDR3 is built from 17 residues. V gave up 2 bases and J gave up 1 base; unmatched junction bases: 2. This CDR3 reads CASSITLAGGSYNEQFF. The CDR3 DNA reads as TGTGCCAGTAGTATAACACTAGCGGGAGGGTCCTACAATGAGCAGTTCTTC.

V is TRBV30 and J is TRBJ2-5, with D possibly matching TRBD1 (6 bases). Germline loops: CDR1 GTSNPN, CDR2 SVGIG (reference sequence). The CDR3 extends over 13 amino acids. The V gene lost 5 bases and the J gene lost 4 bases, with 14 bases spanning the gap. The CDR3 coding sequence is TGTGCCTGGTCGGAAGGACAGCCAGAGACCCAGTACTTC. It is translated as CAWSEGQPETQYF. Based on the CDR3 plus reference TRBV30 and TRBJ2-5, the full variable domain is SQTIHQWPATLVQPVGSPLSLECTVEGTSNPNLYWYRQAAGRGLQLLFYSVGIGQISSEVPQNLSASRPQDRQFILSSKKLLLSDSGFYLCAWSEGQPETQYFGPGTRLLVL.

The chain recombines TRBV5-6 with TRBJ1-5; tentative D call: TRBD1 (5 bases). Germline lookup yields CDR1 SGHDT and CDR2 YYEEEE. The CDR3 length is 15 residues. Trimming removed 4 bases at V and 2 bases at J, with 13 bases between. CDR3 sequence (DNA): TGTGCCAGCAGCCTCGGAGGGGCCGGCAATCAGCCCCAGCATTTT. It is translated as CASSLGGAGNQPQHF.

V and J are TRBV27 and TRBJ2-7; 8 nucleotides agree with TRBD2. The CDR3 has 14 residues. V lost 7 bases, J lost 0 bases, and 5 bases stayed unmatched. Germline CDR1 and CDR2: MNHEY and SMNVEV (reference sequence). For the CDR3, the DNA is TGTGCCAGCACGACTAGCGCTAGCTCCTACGAGCAGTACTTC. Translation gives CASTTSASSYEQYF.

The rearrangement uses TRBV7-7 and TRBJ2-5; TRBD1 aligns across 8 bases. The CDR3 covers 15 residues. Unmatched junction bases numbered 9, after V lost 4 bases and J lost 5 bases. Germline CDR1 is SSHAT and CDR2 is FNYEAQ (reference sequence). CDR3 coding DNA: TGTGCCAGCAGCTCGGGCCAGGGGGCATGGGAGACCCAGTACTTC. It yields the protein CASSSGQGAWETQYF. The complete variable domain, with remaining parts taken from reference TRBV7-7 and TRBJ2-5, reads GAGVSQSPRYKVTKRGQDVTLRCDPISSHATLYWYQQALGQGPEFLTYFNYEAQPDKSGLPSDRFSAERPEGSISTLTIQRTEQRDSAMYRCASSSGQGAWETQYFGPGTRLLVL.

The J gene is TRBJ2-1, the V gene TRBV14; unclear D gene. The CDR3 consists of 14 residues. V shed 5 bases and J shed 6 bases, with 14 bases lying between them. Germline V CDR1 and CDR2: SGHDN, FVKESK. DNA of the CDR3: TGTGCCAGCAGCTATGACTTGGTACTCAATGAGCAGTTCTTC. This encodes CASSYDLVLNEQFF.